This TCR beta chain stems from a study of tumor-infiltrating lymphocytes in primary liver carcinoma. Points from the study as a whole: Blood trailed tumors significantly in top-250-clone fraction (p = 0.039).

The template, around 540 ng total RNA, yielded TCR beta cDNA made with a constant-region primer. Libraries of TCR beta came from three nested multiplex PCR rounds with slightly modified ARM-PCR. TRBV1-TRBV30 forward primers paired with a C-beta reverse primer drove the first two PCR rounds, about 10 cycles each. In TCRdb, the multiplex PCR reads were re-called with MiXCR into one record per CDR3 protein. The sample lists roughly 86,000 distinct CDR3 sequences, 65% to 70% occurring once. Co-extraction of both nucleic acids (RNA and DNA) used about 20-34 mg of unsorted bulk tissue. Remarks on this clonotype: Its cognate antigen is unknown.

The CDR3 totals 13 residues. CDR1 is SGHRS and CDR2 is YFSETQ in the germline V gene. V was trimmed by 3 bases and J by 4 bases, leaving 10 bases between them. This sequence joins TRBV5-1 and TRBJ2-5, with a weak D call TRBD1 (5 bases). The sample consisted of tumor-adjacent normal liver tissue. This receptor was identified in a man aged 40-49 years with primary liver carcinoma and hepatitis B virus infection. CDR3 DNA: TGCGCCAGCAGCTCAACTGGGGCAGAGACCCAGTACTTC. It translates to CASSSTGAETQYF.